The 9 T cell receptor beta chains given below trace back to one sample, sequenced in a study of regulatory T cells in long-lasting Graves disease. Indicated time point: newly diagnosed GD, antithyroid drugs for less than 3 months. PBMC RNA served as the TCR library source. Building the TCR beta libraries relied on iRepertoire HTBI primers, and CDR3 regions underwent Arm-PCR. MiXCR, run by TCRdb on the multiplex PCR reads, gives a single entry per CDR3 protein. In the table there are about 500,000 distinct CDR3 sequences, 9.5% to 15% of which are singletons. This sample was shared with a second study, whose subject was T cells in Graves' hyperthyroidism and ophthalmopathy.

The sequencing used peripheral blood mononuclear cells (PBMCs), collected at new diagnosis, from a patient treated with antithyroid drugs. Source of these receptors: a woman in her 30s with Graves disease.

CDR3 protein: CASSLGTSSPSYEQYF. Written as DNA, the CDR3 is TGTGCCAGCAGCTTGGGTACTAGCAGCCCCTCCTACGAGCAGTACTTC. J is TRBJ2-7 and V is TRBV5-6; D may be TRBD2 (6 bases). Trimming shortened V by 0 bases and J by 0 bases, and 13 bases separated the two germline ends. There are 16 residues in the CDR3. CDR1 is SGHDT and CDR2 is YYEEEE in the germline V gene.

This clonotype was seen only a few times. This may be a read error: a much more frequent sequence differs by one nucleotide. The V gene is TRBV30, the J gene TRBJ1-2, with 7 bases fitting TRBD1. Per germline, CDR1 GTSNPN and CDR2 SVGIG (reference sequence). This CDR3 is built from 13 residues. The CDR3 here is CAWSVRRGYGYAF. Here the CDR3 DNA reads TGTGCCTGGAGTGTACGCAGGGGGTATGGCTACGCCTTC. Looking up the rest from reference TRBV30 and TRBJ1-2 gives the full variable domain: SQTIHQWPATLVQPVGSPLSLECTVEGTSNPNLYWYRQAAGRGLQLLFYSVGIGQISSEVPQNLSASRPQDRQFILSSKKLLLSDSGFYLCAWSVRRGYGYAFGSGTRLTVV.

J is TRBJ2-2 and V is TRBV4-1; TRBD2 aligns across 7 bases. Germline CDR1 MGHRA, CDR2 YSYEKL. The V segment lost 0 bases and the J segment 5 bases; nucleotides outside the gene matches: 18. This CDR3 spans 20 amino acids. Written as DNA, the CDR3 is TGCGCCAGCAGCCAAGATTGGGGGGGAGGGGCCCCAGATGGGACCGGGGAGCTGTTTTTT. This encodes CASSQDWGGGAPDGTGELFF.

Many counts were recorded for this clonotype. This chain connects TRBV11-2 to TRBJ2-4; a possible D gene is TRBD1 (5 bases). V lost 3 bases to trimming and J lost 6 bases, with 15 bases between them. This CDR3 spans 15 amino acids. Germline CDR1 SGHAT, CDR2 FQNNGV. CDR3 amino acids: CASSFRTVGRNIQYF. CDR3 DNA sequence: TGTGCCAGCAGCTTTCGGACGGTGGGGCGAAACATTCAGTACTTC.

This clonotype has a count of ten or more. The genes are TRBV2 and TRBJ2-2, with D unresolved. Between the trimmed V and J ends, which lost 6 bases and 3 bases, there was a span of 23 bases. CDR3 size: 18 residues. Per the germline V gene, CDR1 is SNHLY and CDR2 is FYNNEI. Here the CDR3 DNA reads TGTGCCAGCAGAGCTTTCCTCCTACGCGAACCCTACACCGGGGAGCTGTTTTTT. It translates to CASRAFLLREPYTGELFF. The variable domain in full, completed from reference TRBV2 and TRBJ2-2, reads EPEVTQTPSHQVTQMGQEVILRCVPISNHLYFYWYRQILGQKVEFLVSFYNNEISEKSEIFDDQFSVERPDGSNFTLKIRSTKLEDSAMYFCASRAFLLREPYTGELFFGEGSRLTVL.

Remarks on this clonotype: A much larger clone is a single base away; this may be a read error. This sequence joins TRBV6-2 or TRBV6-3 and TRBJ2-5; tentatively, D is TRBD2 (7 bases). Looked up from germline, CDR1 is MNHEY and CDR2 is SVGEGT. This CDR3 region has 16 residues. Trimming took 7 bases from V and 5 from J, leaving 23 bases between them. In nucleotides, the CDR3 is TGTGCCAGCACCCCCCGGGACGGGGGGCGAGCGGAGACCCAGTACTTC. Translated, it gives CASTPRDGGRAETQYF.

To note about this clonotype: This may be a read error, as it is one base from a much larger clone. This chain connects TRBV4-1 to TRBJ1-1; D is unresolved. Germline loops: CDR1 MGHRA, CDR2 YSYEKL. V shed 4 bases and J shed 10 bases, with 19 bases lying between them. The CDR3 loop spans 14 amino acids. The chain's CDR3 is CASSRRQEGKTAFF. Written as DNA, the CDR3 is TGCGCCAGCAGCCGGAGGCAGGAGGGCAAAACAGCTTTCTTT.

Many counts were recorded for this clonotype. CDR3 loop: CASKGRGQGDEQYF. Written as DNA, the CDR3 is TGCGCCAGCAAAGGGAGAGGGCAAGGCGACGAGCAGTACTTC. V is TRBV5-1 and J is TRBJ2-7, with D perhaps TRBD2 (5 bases). V was clipped by 6 bases and J by 5 bases, with 18 bases between them. The CDR3 contains 14 residues. The germline V gene encodes CDR1 SGHRS and CDR2 YFSETQ.

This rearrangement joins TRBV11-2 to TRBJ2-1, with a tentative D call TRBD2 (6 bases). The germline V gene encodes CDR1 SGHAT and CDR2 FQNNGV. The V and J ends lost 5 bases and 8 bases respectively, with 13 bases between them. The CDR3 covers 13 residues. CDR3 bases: TGTGCCAGCAGCACCCGGGGGACGGATGAGCAGTTCTTC. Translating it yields CASSTRGTDEQFF.